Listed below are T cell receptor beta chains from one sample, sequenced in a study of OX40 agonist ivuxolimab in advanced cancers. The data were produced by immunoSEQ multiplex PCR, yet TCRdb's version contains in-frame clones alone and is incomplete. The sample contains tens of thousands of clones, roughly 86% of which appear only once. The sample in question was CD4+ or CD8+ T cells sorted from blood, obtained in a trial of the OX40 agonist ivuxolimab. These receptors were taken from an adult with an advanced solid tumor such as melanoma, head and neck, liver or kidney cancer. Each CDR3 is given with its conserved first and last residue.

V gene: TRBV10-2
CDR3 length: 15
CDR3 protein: CASTYSGGLREAQYF

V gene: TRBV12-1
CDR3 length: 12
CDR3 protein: CANCLAAYEQYF

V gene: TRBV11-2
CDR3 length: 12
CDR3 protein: CASSPDRSGYTF

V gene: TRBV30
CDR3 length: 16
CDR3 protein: CAWSVHWGIGNSPLHF

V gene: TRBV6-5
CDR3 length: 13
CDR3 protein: CATKRGPKYEQYF

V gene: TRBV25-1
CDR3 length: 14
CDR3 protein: CASSEISDVSGYTF

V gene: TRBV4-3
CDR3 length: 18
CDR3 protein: CASSQDLLEGSLYNEQFF

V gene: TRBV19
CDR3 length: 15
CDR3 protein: CASSPTVSGTGELFF

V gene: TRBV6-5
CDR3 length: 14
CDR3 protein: CASLGGQGAYGYTF

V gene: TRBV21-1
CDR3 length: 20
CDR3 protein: CASSLSGLAGTNLSTDTQYF

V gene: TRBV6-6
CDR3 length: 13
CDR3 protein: CATERGRSGELFF

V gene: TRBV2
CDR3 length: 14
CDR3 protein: CASIISGVGAAQYF

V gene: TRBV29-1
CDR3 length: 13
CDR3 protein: CSVEEGGGFQQYF

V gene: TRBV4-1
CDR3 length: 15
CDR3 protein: CASSQDRTGFQPQHF

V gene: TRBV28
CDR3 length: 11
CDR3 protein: CASSSRYGYTF

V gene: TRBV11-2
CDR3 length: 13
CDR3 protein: CASSGVGLYGYTF

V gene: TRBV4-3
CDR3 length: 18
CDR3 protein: CASSQALDGGTASSPLHF

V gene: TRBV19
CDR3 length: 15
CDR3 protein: CASSTPGQHTGELFF